The rows below give T cell receptor beta chains drawn from one sample of a study of blood T cell repertoires in COVID-19. Generated by immunoSEQ multiplex PCR, the TCRdb table keeps only in-frame clones and is missing some. Of around 390,000 clones in the sample, 85% to 90% were seen once. The sample was PBMCs or T cells enriched from blood (not recorded which). These receptors were collected from a woman aged 45-65 years who had recovered from COVID-19. Each CDR3 is given with its conserved first and last residue. D genes are given only for firm matches. Part of the rows lack a size; the others show once, few, many or a class for expanded clones.

v_call	clone_size	j_call	d_call	cdr3_nt	cdr3_aa
TRBV4-3	-	TRBJ1-6	-	TGCGCCAGCAGCCATGGAGGGAATTCACCCCTCCACTTT	CASSHGGNSPLHF
TRBV11-2	-	TRBJ2-1	TRBD2	TGTGCCAGCAGCTCTAGCGGGTACAATGAGCAGTTCTTC	CASSSSGYNEQFF
TRBV7-9	-	TRBJ2-5	TRBD1	TGTGCCAGCAGCTTTAGAATTACAGGGGCCGGGCGGGAGACCCAGTACTTC	CASSFRITGAGRETQYF
TRBV29-1	-	TRBJ1-5	-	TGCAGCGTTGGAGGGCCCAATCAGCCCCAGCATTTT	CSVGGPNQPQHF
TRBV18	-	TRBJ1-1	TRBD1	TGTGCCAGCTCACCAAGGGGGCCAGTGGTCTTCGATAATGCTGAAGCTTTCTTT	CASSPRGPVVFDNAEAFF
TRBV15	once	TRBJ2-7	-	TGTGCCACCAGCAGAGATGGGGGGACCGAGAACGAGCAGTACTTC	CATSRDGGTENEQYF
TRBV2	-	TRBJ2-1	-	TGTGCCAGCAGTGTCGGAGGGAATGAGCAGTTCTTC	CASSVGGNEQFF
TRBV3-1/TRBV3-2	-	TRBJ2-2	TRBD2	TGTGCCAGCAGCCAGGCGGGGACTAGCGGAACTAACACCGGGGAGCTGTTTTTT	CASSQAGTSGTNTGELFF
TRBV9	-	TRBJ2-5	-	TGTGCCAGCAGCGTAGACAGGTGGCAAGAGACCCAGTACTTC	CASSVDRWQETQYF
TRBV5-1	-	TRBJ2-3	TRBD1	TGCGCCAGCAGCTCCGAAGGTTCGACAGGGAGAACAGATACGCAGTATTTT	CASSSEGSTGRTDTQYF
TRBV3-1/TRBV3-2	-	TRBJ1-1	-	TGTGCCAGCAGCCAAGTAGGGCAGAGGGGGTACAACACTGAAGCTTTCTTT	CASSQVGQRGYNTEAFF
TRBV5-8	-	TRBJ2-5	TRBD1	TGTGCCAGCAGCGACAGGGGGCAAGAGACCCAGTACTTC	CASSDRGQETQYF
TRBV11-2	-	TRBJ1-4	-	TGTGCCAGCAGCTTAAGGACAGCGAAAAACCGTGCAACTAATGAAAAACTGTTTTTT	CASSLRTAKNRATNEKLFF
TRBV7-6	-	TRBJ2-2	-	TGTGCCAGCAGCTTAGATAGCAGTCCCGGGGAGCTGTTTTTT	CASSLDSSPGELFF
TRBV14	-	TRBJ2-3	-	TGTGCCAGCAGCCATCACTACGGACAGAAGCGCACAGATACGCAGTATTTT	CASSHHYGQKRTDTQYF
TRBV6-5	once	TRBJ1-1	-	TGTGCCAGCAGGGGTCAGGGCGGGAACACTGAAGCTTTCTTT	CASRGQGGNTEAFF
TRBV18	once	TRBJ2-7	TRBD1	TGTGCCAGCTCATCTCCGGGACAGAAATACGAGCAGTACTTC	CASSSPGQKYEQYF
TRBV19	-	TRBJ1-2	TRBD1	TGTGCCACCCGGGACAGGGAGGCCGGGGGCTATGGCTACACCTTC	CATRDREAGGYGYTF
TRBV19	-	TRBJ2-1	TRBD2	TGTGCCAGTAGTATCACGGCCCCTAAACTAGCGGGGGGCCCCTACAATGAGCAGTTCTTC	CASSITAPKLAGGPYNEQFF
TRBV7-2	-	TRBJ2-7	TRBD1	TGTGCCAGCAGCCCTAAATTTCCGGGACAGAGCTACGAGCAGTACTTC	CASSPKFPGQSYEQYF